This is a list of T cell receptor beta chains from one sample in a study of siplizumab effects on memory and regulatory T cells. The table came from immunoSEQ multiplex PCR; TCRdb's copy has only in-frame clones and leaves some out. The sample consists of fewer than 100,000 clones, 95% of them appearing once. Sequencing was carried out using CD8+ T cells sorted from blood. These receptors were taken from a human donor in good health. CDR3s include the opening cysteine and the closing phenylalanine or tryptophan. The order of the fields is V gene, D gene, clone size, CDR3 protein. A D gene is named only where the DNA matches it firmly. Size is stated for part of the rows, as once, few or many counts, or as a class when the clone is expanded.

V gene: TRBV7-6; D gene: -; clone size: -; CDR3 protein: CASSLTSYQETQYF
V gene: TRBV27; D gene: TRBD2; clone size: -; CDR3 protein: CASRARAGAFGNEQFF
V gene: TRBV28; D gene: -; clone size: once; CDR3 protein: CASSFWDNQPQHF
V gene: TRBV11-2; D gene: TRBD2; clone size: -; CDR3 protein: CASSLGFSTSGLGAYEQYF
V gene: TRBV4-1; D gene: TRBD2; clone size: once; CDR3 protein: CASSQGLASEQFF
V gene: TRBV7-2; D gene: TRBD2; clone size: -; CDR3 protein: CASSPGTSGYNEQFF
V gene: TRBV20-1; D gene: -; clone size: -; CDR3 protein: CRAHGGQFF
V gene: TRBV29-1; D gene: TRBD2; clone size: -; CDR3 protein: CSVETPWREGRYEQYF
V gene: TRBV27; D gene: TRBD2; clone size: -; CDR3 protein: CASSLTRGASYEQYF
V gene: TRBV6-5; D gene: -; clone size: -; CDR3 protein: CASSYSGFGETQYF
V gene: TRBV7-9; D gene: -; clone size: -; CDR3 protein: CASSLGLPGLGEQFF
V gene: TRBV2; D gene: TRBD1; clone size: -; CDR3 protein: CAIPKGQHQETQYF
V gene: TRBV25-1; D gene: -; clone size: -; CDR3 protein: CASSVGTGLVMEQFF
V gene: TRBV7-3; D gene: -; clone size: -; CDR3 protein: CASSFTANNEQFF
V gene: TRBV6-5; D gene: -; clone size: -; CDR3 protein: CASTYGEVTGELFF
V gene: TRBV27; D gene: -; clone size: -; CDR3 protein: CASSWAGQETQYF
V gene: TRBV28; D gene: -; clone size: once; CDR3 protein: CASSLVDRLYSNQPQHF
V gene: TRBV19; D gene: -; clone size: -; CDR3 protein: CASSPQTRGVLYEQYF
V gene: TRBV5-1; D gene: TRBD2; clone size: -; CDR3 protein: CASSITSGAYNEQFF
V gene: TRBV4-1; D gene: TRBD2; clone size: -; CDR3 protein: CASSPQEGRLADSYNEQFF
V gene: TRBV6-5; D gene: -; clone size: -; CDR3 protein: CASRPHSNQPQHF